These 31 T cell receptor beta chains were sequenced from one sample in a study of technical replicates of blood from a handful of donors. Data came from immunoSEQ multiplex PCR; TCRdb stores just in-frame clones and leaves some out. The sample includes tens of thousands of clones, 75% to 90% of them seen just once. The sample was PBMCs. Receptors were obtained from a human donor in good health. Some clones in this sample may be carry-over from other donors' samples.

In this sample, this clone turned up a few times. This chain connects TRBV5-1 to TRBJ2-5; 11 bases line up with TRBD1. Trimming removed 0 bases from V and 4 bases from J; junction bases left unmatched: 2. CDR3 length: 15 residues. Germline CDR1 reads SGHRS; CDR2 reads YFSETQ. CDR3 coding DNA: TGCGCCAGCAGCTTGGTAGGGACAGGGGGAGAGACCCAGTACTTC. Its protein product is CASSLVGTGGETQYF. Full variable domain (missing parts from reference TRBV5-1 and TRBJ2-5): KAGVTQTPRYLIKTRGQQVTLSCSPISGHRSVSWYQQTPGQGLQFLFEYFSETQRNKGNFPGRFSGRQFSNSRSEMNVSTLELGDSALYLCASSLVGTGGETQYFGPGTRLLVL.

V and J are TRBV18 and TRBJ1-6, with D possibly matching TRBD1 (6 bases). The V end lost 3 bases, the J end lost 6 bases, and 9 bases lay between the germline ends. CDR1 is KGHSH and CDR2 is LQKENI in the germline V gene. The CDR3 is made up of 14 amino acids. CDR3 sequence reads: CASSPDSLNSPLHF. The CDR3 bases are TGTGCCAGCTCACCGGACAGCCTTAATTCACCCCTCCACTTT.

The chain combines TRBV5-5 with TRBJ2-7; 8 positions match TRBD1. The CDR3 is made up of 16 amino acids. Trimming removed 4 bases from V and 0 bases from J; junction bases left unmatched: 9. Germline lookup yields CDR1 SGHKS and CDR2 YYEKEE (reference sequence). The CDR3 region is CASSLVRRGPSYEQYF. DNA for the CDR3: TGTGCCAGCAGCCTGGTGCGCAGGGGGCCCTCCTACGAGCAGTACTTC.

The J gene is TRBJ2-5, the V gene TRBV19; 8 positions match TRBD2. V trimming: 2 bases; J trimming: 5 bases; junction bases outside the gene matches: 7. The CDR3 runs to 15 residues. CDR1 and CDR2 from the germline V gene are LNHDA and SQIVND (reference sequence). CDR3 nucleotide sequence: TGTGCCAGTAGTATAAGCGGGAGCTTGGCGGAGACCCAGTACTTC. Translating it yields CASSISGSLAETQYF.

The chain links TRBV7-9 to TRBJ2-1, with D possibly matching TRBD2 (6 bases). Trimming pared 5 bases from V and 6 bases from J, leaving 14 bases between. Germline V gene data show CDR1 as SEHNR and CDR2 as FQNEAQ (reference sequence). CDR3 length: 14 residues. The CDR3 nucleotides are TGTGCCAGCAGCCCTCGGCTAGCGAGCAATGAGCAGTTCTTC. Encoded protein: CASSPRLASNEQFF.

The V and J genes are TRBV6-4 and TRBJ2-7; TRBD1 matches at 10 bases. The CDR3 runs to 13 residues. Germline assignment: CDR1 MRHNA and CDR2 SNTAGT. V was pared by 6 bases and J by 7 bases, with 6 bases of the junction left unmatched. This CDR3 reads CASRPGTGVEQYF. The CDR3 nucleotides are TGTGCCAGCAGGCCCGGGACAGGGGTTGAGCAGTACTTC.

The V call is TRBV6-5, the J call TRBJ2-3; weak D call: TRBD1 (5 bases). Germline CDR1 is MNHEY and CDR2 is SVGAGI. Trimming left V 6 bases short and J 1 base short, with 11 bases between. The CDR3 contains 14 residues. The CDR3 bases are TGTGCCAGCAGCCCCAGGGCGGGCACAGATACGCAGTATTTT. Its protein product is CASSPRAGTDTQYF.

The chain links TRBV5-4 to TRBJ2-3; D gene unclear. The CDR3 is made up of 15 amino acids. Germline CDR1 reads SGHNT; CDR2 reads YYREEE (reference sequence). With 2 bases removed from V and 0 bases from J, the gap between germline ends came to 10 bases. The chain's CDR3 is CASSLGVTSTDTQYF. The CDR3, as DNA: TGTGCCAGCAGCTTAGGAGTTACTAGCACAGATACGCAGTATTTT.

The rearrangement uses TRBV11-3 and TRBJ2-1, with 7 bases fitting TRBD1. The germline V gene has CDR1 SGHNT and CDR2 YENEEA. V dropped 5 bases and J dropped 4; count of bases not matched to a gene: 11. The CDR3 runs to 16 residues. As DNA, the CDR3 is TGTGCCAGCAGCCCCCGGACAGGTCTACCTTACAATGAGCAGTTCTTC. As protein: CASSPRTGLPYNEQFF. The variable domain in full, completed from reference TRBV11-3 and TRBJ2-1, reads EAGVVQSPRYKIIEKKQPVAFWCNPISGHNTLYWYLQNLGQGPELLIRYENEEAVDDSQLPKDRFSAERLKGVDSTLKIQPAELGDSAVYLCASSPRTGLPYNEQFFGPGTRLTVL.

CDR3 bases: TGTGCCACCAAAAGGACAGGGCTCGAGCAGTACTTC. Amino acid sequence: CATKRTGLEQYF. J is TRBJ2-7 and V is TRBV27, with TRBD1 identical over 8 bases. Germline V lookup: CDR1 MNHEY, CDR2 SMNVEV (reference sequence). After removal of 10 bases from V and 6 bases from J, the junction contained 8 bases not matched to a gene. This CDR3 has 12 residues.

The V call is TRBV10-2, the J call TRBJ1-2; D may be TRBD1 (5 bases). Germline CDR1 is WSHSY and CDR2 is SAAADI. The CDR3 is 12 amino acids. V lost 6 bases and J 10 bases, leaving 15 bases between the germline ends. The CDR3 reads CASRGGGAPYTF. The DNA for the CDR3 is TGCGCCAGCAGGGGGGGTGGCGCACCCTACACCTTC.

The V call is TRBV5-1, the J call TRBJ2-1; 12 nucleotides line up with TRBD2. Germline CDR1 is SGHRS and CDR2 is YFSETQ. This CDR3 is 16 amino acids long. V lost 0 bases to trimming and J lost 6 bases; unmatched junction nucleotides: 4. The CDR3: CASSLGTSGALNEQFF. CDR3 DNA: TGCGCCAGCAGCTTGGGGACTAGCGGGGCCCTCAATGAGCAGTTCTTC.

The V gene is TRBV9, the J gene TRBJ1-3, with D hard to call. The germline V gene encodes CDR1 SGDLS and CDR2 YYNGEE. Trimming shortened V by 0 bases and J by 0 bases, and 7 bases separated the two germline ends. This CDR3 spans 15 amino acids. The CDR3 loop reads CASSVGSDSGNTIYF. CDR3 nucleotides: TGTGCCAGCAGCGTAGGCTCAGACTCTGGAAACACCATATATTTT.

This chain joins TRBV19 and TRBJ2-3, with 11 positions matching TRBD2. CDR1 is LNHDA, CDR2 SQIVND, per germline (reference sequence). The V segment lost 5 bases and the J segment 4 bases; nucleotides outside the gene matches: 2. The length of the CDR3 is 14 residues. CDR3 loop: CASSLAGGADTQYF. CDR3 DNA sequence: TGTGCCAGTAGTCTAGCGGGAGGCGCAGATACGCAGTATTTT.

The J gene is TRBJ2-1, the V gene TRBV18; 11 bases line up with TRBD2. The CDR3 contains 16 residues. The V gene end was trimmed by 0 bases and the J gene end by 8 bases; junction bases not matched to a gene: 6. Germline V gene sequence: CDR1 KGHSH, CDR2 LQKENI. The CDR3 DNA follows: TGTGCCAGCTCACCACCGGGGCTAGCGGGGGGCCATGAGCAGTTCTTC. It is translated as CASSPPGLAGGHEQFF.

CDR3 residues: CASSGDRGPYSNQPQHF. The CDR3 DNA sequence: TGTGCCAGCAGTGGGGACAGGGGGCCCTATAGCAATCAGCCCCAGCATTTT. The chain recombines TRBV6-1 with TRBJ1-5, with TRBD1 matching over 12 bases. Looked up from germline, CDR1 is MNHNS and CDR2 is SASEGT. J was trimmed by 0 bases and V by 4 bases; bases with no gene match: 4. The CDR3 runs 17 residues.

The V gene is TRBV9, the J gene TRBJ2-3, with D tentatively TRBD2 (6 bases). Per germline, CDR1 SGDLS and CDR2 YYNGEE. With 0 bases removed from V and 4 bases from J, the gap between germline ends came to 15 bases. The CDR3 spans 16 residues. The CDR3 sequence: CASSVVPGWGADTQYF. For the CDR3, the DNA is TGTGCCAGCAGCGTAGTCCCCGGTTGGGGGGCAGATACGCAGTATTTT.

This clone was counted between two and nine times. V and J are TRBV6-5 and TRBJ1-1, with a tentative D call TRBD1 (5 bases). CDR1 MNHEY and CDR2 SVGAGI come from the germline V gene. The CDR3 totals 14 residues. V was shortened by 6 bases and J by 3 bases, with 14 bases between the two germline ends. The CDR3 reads CASRVGTADTEAFF. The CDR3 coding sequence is TGTGCCAGCAGGGTCGGGACTGCAGACACTGAAGCTTTCTTT.

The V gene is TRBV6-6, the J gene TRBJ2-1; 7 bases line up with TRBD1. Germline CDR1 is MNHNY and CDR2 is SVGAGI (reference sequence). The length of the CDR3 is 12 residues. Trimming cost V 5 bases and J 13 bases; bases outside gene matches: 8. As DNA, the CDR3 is TGTGCCAGCAGTCAGAGGACAGGCCTACAGTTCTTC. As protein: CASSQRTGLQFF.

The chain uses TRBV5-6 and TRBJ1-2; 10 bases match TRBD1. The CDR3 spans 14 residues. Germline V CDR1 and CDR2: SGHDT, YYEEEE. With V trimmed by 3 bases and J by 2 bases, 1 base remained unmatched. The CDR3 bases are TGTGCCAGCAGCTGGGACAGGGGCAACTATGGCTACACCTTC. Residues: CASSWDRGNYGYTF.

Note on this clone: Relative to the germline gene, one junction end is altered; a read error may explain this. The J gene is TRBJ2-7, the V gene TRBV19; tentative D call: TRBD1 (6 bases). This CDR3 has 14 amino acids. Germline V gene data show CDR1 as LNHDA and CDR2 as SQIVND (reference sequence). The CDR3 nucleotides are TGTGCCAGTAGCATAGGGGCAGGGGAATACGAGCAGTACTTC. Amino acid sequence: CASSIGAGEYEQYF.

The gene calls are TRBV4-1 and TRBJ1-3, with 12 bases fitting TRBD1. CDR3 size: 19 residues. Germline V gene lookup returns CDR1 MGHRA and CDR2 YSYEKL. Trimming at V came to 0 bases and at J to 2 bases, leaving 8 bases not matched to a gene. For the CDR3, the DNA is TGCGCCAGCAGCCAAGATTCTAAGGGACAGGGGGCGGCTGGAAACACCATATATTTT. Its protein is CASSQDSKGQGAAGNTIYF.

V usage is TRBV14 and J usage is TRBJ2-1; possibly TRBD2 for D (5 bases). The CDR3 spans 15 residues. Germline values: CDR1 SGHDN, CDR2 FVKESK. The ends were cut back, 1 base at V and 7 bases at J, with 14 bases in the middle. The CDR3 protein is CASSQVSGIRNEQFF. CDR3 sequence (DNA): TGTGCCAGCAGCCAAGTGTCGGGGATTAGGAATGAGCAGTTCTTC.

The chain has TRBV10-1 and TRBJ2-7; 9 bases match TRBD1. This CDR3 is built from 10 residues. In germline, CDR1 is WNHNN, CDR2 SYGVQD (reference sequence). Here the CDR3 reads CASNTGGVTV. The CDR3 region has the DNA TGCGCCAGCAATACAGGGGGCGTAACGGTC.

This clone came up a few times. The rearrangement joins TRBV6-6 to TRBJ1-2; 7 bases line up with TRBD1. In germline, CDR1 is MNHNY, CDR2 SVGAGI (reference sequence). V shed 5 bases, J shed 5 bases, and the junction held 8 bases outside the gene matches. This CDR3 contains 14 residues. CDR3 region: CASSDAGTAYGYTF. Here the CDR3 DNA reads TGTGCCAGCAGTGATGCCGGGACAGCGTATGGCTACACCTTC.

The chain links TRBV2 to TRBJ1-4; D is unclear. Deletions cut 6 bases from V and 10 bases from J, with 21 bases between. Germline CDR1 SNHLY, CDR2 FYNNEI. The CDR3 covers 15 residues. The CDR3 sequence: CASRRIVPQSGKLFF. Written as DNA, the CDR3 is TGTGCCAGCAGGCGTATTGTTCCCCAATCTGGAAAACTGTTTTTT.

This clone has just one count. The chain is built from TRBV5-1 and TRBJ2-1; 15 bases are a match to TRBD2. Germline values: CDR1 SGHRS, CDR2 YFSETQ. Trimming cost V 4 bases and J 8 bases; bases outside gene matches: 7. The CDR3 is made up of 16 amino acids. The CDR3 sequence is CASSAGLAGGRDEQFF. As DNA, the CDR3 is TGCGCCAGCAGCGCGGGACTAGCGGGAGGTAGGGATGAGCAGTTCTTC.

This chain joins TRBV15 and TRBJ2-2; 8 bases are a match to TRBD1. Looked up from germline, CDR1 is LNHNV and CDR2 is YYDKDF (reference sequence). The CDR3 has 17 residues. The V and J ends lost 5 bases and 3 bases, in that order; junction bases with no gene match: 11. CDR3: CATSPIRQGSHTGELFF. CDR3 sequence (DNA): TGTGCCACCAGCCCGATCCGACAGGGGTCCCACACCGGGGAGCTGTTTTTT. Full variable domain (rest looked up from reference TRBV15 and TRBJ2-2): DAMVIQNPRYQVTQFGKPVTLSCSQTLNHNVMYWYQQKSSQAPKLLFHYYDKDFNNEADTPDNFQSRRPNTSFCFLDIRSPGLGDTAMYLCATSPIRQGSHTGELFFGEGSRLTVL.

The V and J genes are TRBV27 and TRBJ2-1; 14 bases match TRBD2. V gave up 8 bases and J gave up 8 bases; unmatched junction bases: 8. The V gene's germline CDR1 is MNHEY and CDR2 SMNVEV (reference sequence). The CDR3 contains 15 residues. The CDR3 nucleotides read TGTGCCAGCTCCGGGACTAGCGGGAGTCTCTATGAGCAGTTCTTC. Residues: CASSGTSGSLYEQFF.

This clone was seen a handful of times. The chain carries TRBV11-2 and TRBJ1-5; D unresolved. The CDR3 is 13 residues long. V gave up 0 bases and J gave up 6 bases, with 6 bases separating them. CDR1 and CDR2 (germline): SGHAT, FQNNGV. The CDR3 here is CASSLDRGQPQHF. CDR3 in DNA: TGTGCCAGCAGCTTAGATCGAGGTCAGCCCCAGCATTTT.

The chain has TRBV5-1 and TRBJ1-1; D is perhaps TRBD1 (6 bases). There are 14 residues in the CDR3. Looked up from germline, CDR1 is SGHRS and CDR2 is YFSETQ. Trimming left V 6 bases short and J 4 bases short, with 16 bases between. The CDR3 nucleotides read TGCGCCAGCACCCTGGGGGGGGCGGGCACTGAAGCTTTCTTT. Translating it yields CASTLGGAGTEAFF.